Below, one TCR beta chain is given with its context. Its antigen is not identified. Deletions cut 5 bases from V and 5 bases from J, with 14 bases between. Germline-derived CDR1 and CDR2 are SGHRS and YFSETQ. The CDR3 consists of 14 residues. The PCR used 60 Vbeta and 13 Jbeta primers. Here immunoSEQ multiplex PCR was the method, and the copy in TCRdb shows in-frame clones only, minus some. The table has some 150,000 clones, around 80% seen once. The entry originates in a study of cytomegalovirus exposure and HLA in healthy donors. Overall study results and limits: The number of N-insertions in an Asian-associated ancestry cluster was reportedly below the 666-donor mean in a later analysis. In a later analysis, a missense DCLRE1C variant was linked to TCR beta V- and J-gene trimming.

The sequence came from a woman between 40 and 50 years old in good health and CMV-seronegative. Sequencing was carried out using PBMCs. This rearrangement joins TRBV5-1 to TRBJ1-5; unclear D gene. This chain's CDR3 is CASRRYLGDQPQHF. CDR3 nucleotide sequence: TGCGCCAGCAGGAGGTATCTCGGGGATCAGCCCCAGCATTTT.